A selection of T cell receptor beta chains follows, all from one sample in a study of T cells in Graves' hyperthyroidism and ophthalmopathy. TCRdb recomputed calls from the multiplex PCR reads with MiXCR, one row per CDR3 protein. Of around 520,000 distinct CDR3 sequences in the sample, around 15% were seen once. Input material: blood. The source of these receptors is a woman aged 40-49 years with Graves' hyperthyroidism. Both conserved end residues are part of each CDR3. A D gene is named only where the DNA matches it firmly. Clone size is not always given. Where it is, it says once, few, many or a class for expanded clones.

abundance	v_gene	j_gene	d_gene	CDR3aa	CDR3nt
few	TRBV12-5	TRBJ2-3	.	CASKTPDTQYF	TGTGCTAGTAAAACCCCAGATACGCAGTATTTT
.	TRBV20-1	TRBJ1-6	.	CSARPSSYNSPLHF	TGCAGTGCTAGACCAAGCTCCTATAATTCACCCCTCCACTTT
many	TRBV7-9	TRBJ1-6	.	CASSRGLNNSPLHF	TGTGCCAGCAGTCGGGGACTGAATAATTCACCCCTCCACTTT
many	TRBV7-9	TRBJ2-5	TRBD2	CASSLRLARYQETQYF	TGTGCCAGCAGCCTTCGACTAGCGAGGTACCAAGAGACCCAGTACTTC
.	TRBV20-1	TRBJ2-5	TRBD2	CSATPLGAGGGETQYF	TGCAGTGCTACCCCCCTCGGGGCGGGAGGGGGGGAGACCCAGTACTTC
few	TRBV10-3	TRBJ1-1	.	CAISGTGNMNTEAFF	TGTGCCATCAGTGGTACAGGGAACATGAACACTGAAGCTTTCTTT
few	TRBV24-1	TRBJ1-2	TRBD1	CATSDSGQLYGCTF	TGTGCCACCAGTGATTCGGGACAGCTCTATGGCTGCACCTTC
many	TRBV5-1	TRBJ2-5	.	CASSLAPGQQTFQETQYF	TGCGCCAGCAGCTTGGCCCCAGGGCAGCAAACTTTCCAAGAGACCCAGTACTTC
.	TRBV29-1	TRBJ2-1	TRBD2	CSVEGGVAGGLGNEQFF	TGCAGCGTTGAAGGGGGGGTAGCGGGAGGGCTAGGGAATGAGCAGTTCTTC
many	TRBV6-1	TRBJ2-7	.	CASSGDRIRSYEQYF	TGTGCCAGCAGTGGCGACCGAATAAGGTCCTACGAGCAGTACTTC
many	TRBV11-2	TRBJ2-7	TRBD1	CASSFGTGDYEQYF	TGTGCCAGCAGCTTCGGGACAGGGGACTACGAGCAGTACTTC
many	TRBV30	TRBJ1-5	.	CAAGSNQPQHF	TGTGCTGCTGGCAGCAATCAGCCCCAGCATTTT
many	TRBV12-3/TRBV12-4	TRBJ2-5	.	CASRPTGFILSGQETQYF	TGTGCCAGCAGGCCGACAGGATTTATTCTTAGCGGCCAAGAGACCCAGTACTTC
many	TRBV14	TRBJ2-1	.	CASSSQGGGTPGKNEQFF	TGTGCCAGCAGCTCCCAAGGAGGGGGGACTCCCGGCAAAAATGAGCAGTTCTTC
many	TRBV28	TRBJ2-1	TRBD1	CASSEPGTGLYNEQFF	TGTGCCAGCAGTGAACCCGGGACAGGGCTCTACAATGAGCAGTTCTTC
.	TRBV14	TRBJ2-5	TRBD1	CASSGTGHQETQYF	TGTGCCAGCAGTGGGACAGGCCATCAAGAGACCCAGTACTTC
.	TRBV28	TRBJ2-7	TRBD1	CASSYLRSGGYEQYF	TGTGCCAGCAGTTACCTTCGGTCAGGGGGCTACGAGCAGTACTTC
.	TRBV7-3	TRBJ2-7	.	CASSLQAQGYEQYF	TGTGCCAGCAGCTTACAGGCCCAGGGGTACGAGCAGTACTTC
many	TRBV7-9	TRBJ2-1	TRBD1	CASSLQGAIDNEQFF	TGTGCCAGCAGCTTACAGGGGGCGATCGACAATGAGCAGTTCTTC
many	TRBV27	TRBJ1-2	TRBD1	CASSPSGTGRGYTF	TGTGCCAGCAGTCCCTCGGGGACAGGGAGAGGCTACACCTTC
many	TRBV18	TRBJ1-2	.	CASSRREPDGYTF	TGTGCCAGCTCACGCCGGGAGCCCGATGGCTACACCTTC
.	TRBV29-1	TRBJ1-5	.	CSVGAGGKQPQHF	TGCAGCGTTGGGGCCGGGGGAAAGCAGCCCCAGCATTTT
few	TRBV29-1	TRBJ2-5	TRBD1	CSHNDRGQETQYF	TGCAGCCACAACGACAGGGGCCAAGAGACCCAGTACTTC
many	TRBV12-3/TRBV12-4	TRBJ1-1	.	CASTSSGETILDGEVNTEAFF	TGTGCCAGCACCTCATCGGGGGAAACAATTTTGGACGGGGAGGTGAACACTGAAGCTTTCTTT
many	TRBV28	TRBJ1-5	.	CASQEGGQPQHF	TGTGCCAGCCAGGAGGGGGGTCAGCCCCAGCATTTT
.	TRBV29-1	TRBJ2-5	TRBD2	CSGSGTSGQETQYF	TGCAGCGGCTCCGGGACTAGCGGACAAGAGACCCAGTACTTC
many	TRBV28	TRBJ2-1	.	CASRGLINEQFF	TGTGCCAGCAGGGGGCTCATCAATGAGCAGTTCTTC
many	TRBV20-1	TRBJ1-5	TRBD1	CSASGGQAVLSNQPQHF	TGCAGTGCTAGTGGGGGACAGGCGGTCCTTAGCAATCAGCCCCAGCATTTT